Listed here are 26 T cell receptor beta chains from one sample, sequenced in a study of PD-1 blockade in mismatch repair-deficient tumors. Using immunoSEQ multiplex PCR, the repertoire was profiled, and TCRdb retains in-frame clones only, with some absent. The repertoire has about 120,000 clones, about 86% of them found once; the top ten carry approximately 15%. The sequencing used peripheral blood, collected 44 weeks after starting pembrolizumab. The origin of the receptors is an adult with mismatch repair-deficient cancer.

Here the CDR3 reads CASSTYGTSVYNEQFF. CDR3 coding DNA: TGTGCCAGCAGCACCTACGGGACTAGCGTCTACAATGAGCAGTTCTTC. The chain joins TRBV11-3 to TRBJ2-1; 10 nucleotides match TRBD2. The germline V gene encodes CDR1 SGHNT and CDR2 YENEEA. This CDR3 region has 16 residues. The J segment lost 3 bases and the V segment lost 5 bases, leaving 7 bases of the junction unmatched.

V gene TRBV13 combines with J gene TRBJ2-7; 12 bases agree with TRBD1. Per germline, CDR1 PRHDT and CDR2 FYEKMQ (reference sequence). The length of the CDR3 is 14 residues. J was trimmed by 7 bases and V by 5 bases; bases with no gene match: 6. The CDR3 DNA is TGTGCCAGCAGCACCGGGACAGGGGGCCGGGAGCAGTACTTC. Its protein is CASSTGTGGREQYF.

This chain connects TRBV2 to TRBJ2-1; D is unclear. The CDR3 totals 16 residues. V was shortened by 6 bases and J by 7 bases, with 22 bases between the two germline ends. Germline-derived CDR1 and CDR2 are SNHLY and FYNNEI. This CDR3 reads CASSRGRMDGRNEQFF. CDR3 in DNA: TGTGCCAGCAGCCGAGGTAGGATGGATGGGCGGAATGAGCAGTTCTTC.

The chain couples TRBV5-4 to TRBJ2-3; 10 bases align to TRBD1. This CDR3 has 16 amino acids. CDR1 is SGHNT and CDR2 is YYREEE in the germline V gene (reference sequence). V was clipped by 0 bases and J by 5 bases; unmatched bases: 6. The CDR3 loop reads CASSLEGQGYQDTQYF. The CDR3, as DNA: TGTGCCAGCAGCTTGGAGGGACAGGGGTATCAAGATACGCAGTATTTT.

V is TRBV6-5 and J is TRBJ2-7; maybe TRBD2 (6 bases). V lost 9 bases and J 6 bases, leaving 12 bases between the germline ends. The CDR3 spans 11 residues. Germline loops: CDR1 MNHEY, CDR2 SVGAGI. The CDR3 DNA reads TGTGCCAGGGGAGGAACAGTCGAGCAGTACTTC. Encoded protein: CARGGTVEQYF.

The CDR3 is CATSRHGNSGANVLTF. DNA of the CDR3: TGTGCCACCAGCCGTCACGGCAACTCTGGGGCCAACGTCCTGACTTTC. This sequence joins TRBV15 and TRBJ2-6; no definite D call. CDR1 and CDR2 from the germline V gene are LNHNV and YYDKDF (reference sequence). The V end was cut by 5 bases, the J end by 0 bases, with 11 bases between. CDR3 length: 16 amino acids.

The rearrangement joins TRBV28 to TRBJ2-6, with no clear D. V was shortened by 2 bases and J by 0 bases, with 5 bases between the two germline ends. This CDR3 is 15 amino acids long. Germline CDR1 is MDHEN and CDR2 is SYDVKM. The CDR3 loop is CASSLRFSGANVLTF. DNA for the CDR3: TGTGCCAGCAGTTTAAGGTTCTCTGGGGCCAACGTCCTGACTTTC.

The V and J genes are TRBV4-1 and TRBJ1-5; D gene uncertain. The CDR3 contains 14 residues. In germline, CDR1 is MGHRA, CDR2 YSYEKL. V was cut by 0 bases and J by 6 bases, with 9 bases left in between. DNA for the CDR3: TGCGCCAGCAGCCAAGAAGGACGGGCTCAGCCCCAGCATTTT. Its translation: CASSQEGRAQPQHF.

The chain carries TRBV4-3 and TRBJ2-7; D is ambiguous. CDR1 is LGHNA and CDR2 is YSLEER in the germline V gene. This CDR3 has 16 residues. Trimming took off 0 bases at V and 0 bases at J, with 12 bases between the two ends. CDR3 in amino acids: CASSQDPGPSSYEQYF. DNA for the CDR3: TGCGCCAGCAGCCAAGATCCAGGACCAAGCTCCTACGAGCAGTACTTC.

This clone appeared once. V is TRBV4-3 and J is TRBJ2-1; TRBD2 matches 11 bases. Germline V CDR1 and CDR2: LGHNA, YSLEER. The trim removed 3 bases at V and 4 bases at J, leaving 8 bases unmatched. This CDR3 spans 17 amino acids. The CDR3 region has the DNA TGCGCCAGCAGCCACCCCGCGGGACTAGCGGATTACAATGAGCAGTTCTTC. It yields the protein CASSHPAGLADYNEQFF.

This chain uses TRBV4-1 with TRBJ2-1; TRBD2 might be the D (5 bases). The CDR3 has 15 amino acids. V shed 3 bases and J shed 9 bases, with 18 bases lying between them. Germline V gives CDR1 MGHRA, CDR2 YSYEKL. CDR3 sequence: CASSQRVQEGSEQFF. For the CDR3, the DNA is TGCGCCAGCAGCCAGAGGGTCCAAGAGGGCAGTGAGCAGTTCTTC.

The V gene is TRBV2, the J gene TRBJ2-5; D unresolved. V was cut by 8 bases and J by 5 bases, with 9 bases left in between. Germline CDR1 SNHLY, CDR2 FYNNEI. This CDR3 contains 11 residues. The CDR3: CASGSRETQYF. CDR3 DNA: TGTGCCAGCGGTTCTCGTGAGACCCAGTACTTC.

V usage is TRBV29-1 and J usage is TRBJ2-1, with D perhaps TRBD2 (5 bases). V was cut by 1 base and J by 7 bases, with 17 bases left in between. The CDR3 has 15 amino acids. Germline lookup yields CDR1 SQVTM and CDR2 ANQGSEA. CDR3 DNA: TGCAGCGTTGAAGTCTCGCGGGTAGCCTTGAATGAGCAGTTCTTC. This encodes CSVEVSRVALNEQFF.

The chain uses TRBV28 and TRBJ1-4, with unresolved D. CDR1 is MDHEN, CDR2 SYDVKM, per germline. There are 16 residues in the CDR3. V lost 3 bases, J lost 7 bases, and 18 bases lay in between. CDR3 protein: CASSFRRADWGEKLFF. The CDR3 coding sequence is TGTGCCAGCAGTTTCCGGCGGGCCGACTGGGGTGAAAAACTGTTTTTT.

The chain combines TRBV10-1 with TRBJ2-5; a possible D gene is TRBD2 (6 bases). Germline lookup yields CDR1 WNHNN and CDR2 SYGVQD (reference sequence). This CDR3 is 13 amino acids long. The V and J ends lost 4 bases and 7 bases respectively, with 13 bases between them. CDR3 in DNA: TGCGCCAGCAGTGGGGGGGTGAGTGGGACCCAGTACTTC. It translates to CASSGGVSGTQYF.

The sample holds a few counts of this clone. The chain uses TRBV27 and TRBJ1-1; D is unresolved. CDR3 length: 14 amino acids. Germline V gene data show CDR1 as MNHEY and CDR2 as SMNVEV (reference sequence). V shed 0 bases and J shed 1 base, with 6 bases lying between them. The CDR3 nucleotides are TGTGCCAGCAGTTTATCTCCAGGGAACACTGAAGCTTTCTTT. Translating gives CASSLSPGNTEAFF.

V is TRBV18 and J is TRBJ2-1; TRBD1 agrees at 11 bases. CDR1 and CDR2 from the germline V gene are KGHSH and LQKENI. V gave up 0 bases and J gave up 8 bases; unmatched junction bases: 9. CDR3 length: 17 amino acids. The chain's CDR3 is CASSPPGTGGRVDEQFF. CDR3 nucleotides: TGTGCCAGCTCACCACCTGGGACAGGGGGTCGAGTCGATGAGCAGTTCTTC.

To note about this clone: This specimen includes other DNA sequences encoding the same CDR3. This chain joins TRBV5-6 and TRBJ1-2; 7 bases fit TRBD1. Unmatched junction bases numbered 0, after V lost 0 bases and J lost 4 bases. The CDR3 is 13 amino acids. Germline CDR1 reads SGHDT; CDR2 reads YYEEEE. The CDR3 DNA follows: TGTGCCAGCAGCTTGGGGACAGGCTATGGCTACACCTTC. This codes for CASSLGTGYGYTF. The full variable domain, rest sourced from reference TRBV5-6 and TRBJ1-2, is DAGVTQSPTHLIKTRGQQVTLRCSPKSGHDTVSWYQQALGQGPQFIFQYYEEEERQRGNFPDRFSGHQFPNYSSELNVNALLLGDSALYLCASSLGTGYGYTFGSGTRLTVV.

The chain has TRBV27 and TRBJ2-6, with a weak D call TRBD1 (6 bases). The CDR3 covers 16 residues. Germline values: CDR1 MNHEY, CDR2 SMNVEV (reference sequence). Trimming took 6 bases from V and 3 from J, leaving 15 bases between them. This CDR3 reads CASRNQGSGGANVLTF. CDR3 in DNA: TGTGCCAGCAGAAATCAGGGGTCGGGTGGGGCCAACGTCCTGACTTTC. The full variable domain, its missing parts supplied by reference TRBV27 and TRBJ2-6, is EAQVTQNPRYLITVTGKKLTVTCSQNMNHEYMSWYRQDPGLGLRQIYYSMNVEVTDKGDVPEGYKVSRKEKRNFPLILESPSPNQTSLYFCASRNQGSGGANVLTFGAGSRLTVL.

The chain joins TRBV5-1 to TRBJ1-2, with D tentatively TRBD1 (6 bases). Germline CDR1 SGHRS, CDR2 YFSETQ. This CDR3 is 15 amino acids long. V was trimmed by 1 base and J by 0 bases, leaving 10 bases between them. CDR3: CASSLTGTTNYGYTF. The CDR3, as DNA: TGCGCCAGCAGCTTGACAGGGACAACTAACTATGGCTACACCTTC.

V usage is TRBV30 and J usage is TRBJ2-7, with D maybe TRBD1 (6 bases). Germline lookup yields CDR1 GTSNPN and CDR2 SVGIG (reference sequence). The CDR3 runs to 16 residues. V shed 0 bases and J shed 2 bases, with 17 bases lying between them. CDR3 in amino acids: CAWSVPSSWGPYEQYF. The CDR3 nucleotides are TGTGCCTGGAGTGTACCTAGTTCTTGGGGGCCCTACGAGCAGTACTTC.

This clone came up a few times. The gene calls are TRBV5-1 and TRBJ1-1, with TRBD1 matching over 8 bases. This CDR3 region has 16 residues. CDR1 and CDR2 from the germline V gene are SGHRS and YFSETQ. With 1 base clipped from V and 1 base from J, the junction kept 6 bases outside the gene matches. This chain's CDR3 is CASSLPPGGSNTEAFF. The CDR3 DNA follows: TGCGCCAGCAGCTTGCCGCCAGGGGGCTCGAACACTGAAGCTTTCTTT.

This rearrangement joins TRBV29-1 to TRBJ2-1; the match to TRBD2 covers 10 bases. The CDR3 has 14 residues. V dropped 3 bases and J dropped 8; count of bases not matched to a gene: 7. The germline V gene has CDR1 SQVTM and CDR2 ANQGSEA. CDR3 loop: CSVDSSGSLHEQFF. CDR3 sequence (DNA): TGCAGCGTTGACTCTAGCGGGAGTTTACATGAGCAGTTCTTC.

The V gene is TRBV5-1, the J gene TRBJ1-1, with a possible D match to TRBD1 (6 bases). With 4 bases removed from V and 0 bases from J, the gap between germline ends came to 19 bases. The CDR3 covers 17 residues. CDR1 SGHRS and CDR2 YFSETQ come from the germline V gene. The CDR3 DNA sequence: TGCGCCAGCAGCATGGGACCGGGACACCGAATGAACACTGAAGCTTTCTTT. As protein: CASSMGPGHRMNTEAFF. The whole variable domain, remainder taken from reference TRBV5-1 and TRBJ1-1, is KAGVTQTPRYLIKTRGQQVTLSCSPISGHRSVSWYQQTPGQGLQFLFEYFSETQRNKGNFPGRFSGRQFSNSRSEMNVSTLELGDSALYLCASSMGPGHRMNTEAFFGQGTRLTVV.

The rearrangement uses TRBV11-2 and TRBJ2-7; D is unresolved. This CDR3 spans 13 amino acids. Germline V gene sequence: CDR1 SGHAT, CDR2 FQNNGV. Trimming removed 6 bases from V and 8 bases from J, with 17 bases in between. The CDR3 region is CASSPDTHGQQYF. The CDR3 region has the DNA TGTGCCAGCAGTCCAGACACCCACGGGCAGCAGTACTTC.

This clone was observed a few times. V is TRBV19 and J is TRBJ2-3; D perhaps matches TRBD2 (6 bases). V shed 6 bases and J shed 5 bases, with 15 bases lying between them. The CDR3 is made up of 14 amino acids. Germline V gene lookup returns CDR1 LNHDA and CDR2 SQIVND (reference sequence). CDR3 bases: TGTGCCAGTAGCCCCGGAGGGGTTGTAGATACGCAGTATTTT. Protein sequence: CASSPGGVVDTQYF.